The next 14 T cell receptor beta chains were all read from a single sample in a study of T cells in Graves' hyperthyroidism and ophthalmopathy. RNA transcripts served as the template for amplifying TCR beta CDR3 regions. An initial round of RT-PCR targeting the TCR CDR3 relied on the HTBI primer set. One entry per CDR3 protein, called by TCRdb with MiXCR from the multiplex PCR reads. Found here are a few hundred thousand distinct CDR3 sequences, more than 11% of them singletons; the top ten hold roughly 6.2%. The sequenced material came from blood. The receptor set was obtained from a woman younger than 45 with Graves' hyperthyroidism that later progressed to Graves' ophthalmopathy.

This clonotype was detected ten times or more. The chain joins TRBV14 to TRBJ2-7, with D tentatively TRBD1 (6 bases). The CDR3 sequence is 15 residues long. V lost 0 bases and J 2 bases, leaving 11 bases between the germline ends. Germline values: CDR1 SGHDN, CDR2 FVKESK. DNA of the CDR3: TGTGCCAGCAGCCAAGAGATGGACAGACCCTACGAGCAGTACTTC. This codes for CASSQEMDRPYEQYF.

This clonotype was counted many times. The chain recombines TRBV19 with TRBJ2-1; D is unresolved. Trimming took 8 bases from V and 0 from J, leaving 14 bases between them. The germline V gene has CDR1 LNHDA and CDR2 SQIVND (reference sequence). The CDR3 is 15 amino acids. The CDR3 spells CASGAVVFSYNEQFF. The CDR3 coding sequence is TGTGCCAGTGGCGCGGTGGTCTTCTCCTACAATGAGCAGTTCTTC.

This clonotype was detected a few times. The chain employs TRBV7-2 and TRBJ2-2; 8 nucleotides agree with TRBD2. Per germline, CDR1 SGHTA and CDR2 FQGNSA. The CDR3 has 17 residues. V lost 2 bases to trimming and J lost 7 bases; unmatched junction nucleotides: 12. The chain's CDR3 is CASSLKFREGLHGELFF. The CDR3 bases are TGTGCCAGCAGCTTAAAATTTCGGGAGGGCCTTCACGGGGAGCTGTTTTTT. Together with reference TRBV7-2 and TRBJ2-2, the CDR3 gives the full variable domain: GAGVSQSPSNKVTEKGKDVELRCDPISGHTALYWYRQSLGQGLEFLIYFQGNSAPDKSGLPSDRFSAERTGGSVSTLTIQRTQQEDSAVYLCASSLKFREGLHGELFFGEGSRLTVL.

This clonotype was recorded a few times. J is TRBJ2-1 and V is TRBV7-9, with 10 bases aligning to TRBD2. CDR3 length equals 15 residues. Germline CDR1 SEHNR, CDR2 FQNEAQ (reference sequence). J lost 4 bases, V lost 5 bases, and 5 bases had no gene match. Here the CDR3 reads CASSGGTSEYNEQFF. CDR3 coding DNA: TGTGCCAGCAGCGGCGGGACTAGCGAGTACAATGAGCAGTTCTTC.

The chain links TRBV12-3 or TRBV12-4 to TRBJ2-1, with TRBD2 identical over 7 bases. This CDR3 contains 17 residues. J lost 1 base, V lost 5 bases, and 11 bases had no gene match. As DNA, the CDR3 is TGTGCCAGCAGTGATGTTCTAGCGGCCAAATCCTACAATGAGCAGTTCTTC. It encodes CASSDVLAAKSYNEQFF.

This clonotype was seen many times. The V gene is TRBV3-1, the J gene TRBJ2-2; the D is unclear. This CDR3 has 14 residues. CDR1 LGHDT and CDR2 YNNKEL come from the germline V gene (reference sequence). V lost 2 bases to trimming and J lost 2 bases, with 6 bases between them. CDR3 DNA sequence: TGTGCCAGCAGCCAACGCACTAACACCGGGGAGCTGTTTTTT. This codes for CASSQRTNTGELFF.

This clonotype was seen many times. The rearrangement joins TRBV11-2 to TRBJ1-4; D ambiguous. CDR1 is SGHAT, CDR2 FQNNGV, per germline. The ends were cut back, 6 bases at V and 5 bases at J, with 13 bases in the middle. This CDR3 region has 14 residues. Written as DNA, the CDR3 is TGTGCCAGCAGAGGGTTACAGCAGAATGAAAAACTGTTTTTT. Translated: CASRGLQQNEKLFF.

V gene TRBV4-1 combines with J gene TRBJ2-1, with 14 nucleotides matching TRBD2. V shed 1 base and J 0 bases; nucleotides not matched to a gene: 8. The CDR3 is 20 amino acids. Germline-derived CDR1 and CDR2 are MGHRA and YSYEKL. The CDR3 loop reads CASSQVVGLAGVNSYNEQFF. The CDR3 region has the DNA TGCGCCAGCAGCCAAGTGGTGGGACTAGCGGGAGTCAACTCCTACAATGAGCAGTTCTTC.

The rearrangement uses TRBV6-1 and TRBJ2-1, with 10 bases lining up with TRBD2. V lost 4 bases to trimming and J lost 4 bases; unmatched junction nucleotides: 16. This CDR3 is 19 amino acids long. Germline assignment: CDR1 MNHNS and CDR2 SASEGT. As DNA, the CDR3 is TGTGCCAGCAGTGGCCAGGGGGCGATAGGACTAGCGGCGTACAATGAGCAGTTCTTC. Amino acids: CASSGQGAIGLAAYNEQFF.

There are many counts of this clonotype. The CDR3 DNA reads as TGTGCCAGCAGTGGGTCTGCACGGGGGAATGAGCAGTTCTTC. Translating it yields CASSGSARGNEQFF. The chain recombines TRBV28 with TRBJ2-1; possibly TRBD2 for D (6 bases). The germline V gene has CDR1 MDHEN and CDR2 SYDVKM. CDR3 length: 14 amino acids. V was shortened by 5 bases and J by 7 bases, with 15 bases between the two germline ends. Full variable domain (remainder filled in from reference TRBV28 and TRBJ2-1): DVKVTQSSRYLVKRTGEKVFLECVQDMDHENMFWYRQDPGLGLRLIYFSYDVKMKEKGDIPEGYSVSREKKERFSLILESASTNQTSMYLCASSGSARGNEQFFGPGTRLTVL.

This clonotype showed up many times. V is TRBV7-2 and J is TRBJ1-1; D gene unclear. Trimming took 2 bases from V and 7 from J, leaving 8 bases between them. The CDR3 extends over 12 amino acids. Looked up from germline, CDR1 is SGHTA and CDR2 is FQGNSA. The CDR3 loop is CASSLTEFEAFF. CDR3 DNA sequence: TGTGCCAGCAGCTTAACAGAGTTTGAAGCTTTCTTT.

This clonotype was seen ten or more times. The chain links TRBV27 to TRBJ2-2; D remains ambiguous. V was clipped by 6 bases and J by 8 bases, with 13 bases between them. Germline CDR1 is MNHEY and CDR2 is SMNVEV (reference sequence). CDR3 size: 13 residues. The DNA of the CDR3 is TGTGCCAGCAGCTTCATAACTCGGGGGGAGCTGTTTTTT. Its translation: CASSFITRGELFF.

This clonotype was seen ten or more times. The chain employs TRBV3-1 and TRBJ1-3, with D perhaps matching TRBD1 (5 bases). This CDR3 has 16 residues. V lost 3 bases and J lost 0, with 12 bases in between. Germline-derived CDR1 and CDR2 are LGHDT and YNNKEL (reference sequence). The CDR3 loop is CASSHLGTFSGNTIYF. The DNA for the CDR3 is TGTGCCAGCAGCCACCTCGGGACCTTCTCTGGAAACACCATATATTTT.

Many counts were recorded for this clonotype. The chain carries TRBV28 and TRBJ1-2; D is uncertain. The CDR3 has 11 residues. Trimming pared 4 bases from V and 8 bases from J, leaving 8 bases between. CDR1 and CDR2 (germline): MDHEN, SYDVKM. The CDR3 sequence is CASSYSGGYTF. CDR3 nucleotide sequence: TGTGCCAGCAGTTATTCGGGGGGCTACACCTTC.